These 19 T cell receptor beta chains came from one sample sequenced in a study of CD8+CD57+ T cells in acquired aplastic anemia (dated by TCRdb to 2017 to 2018). The patients picked for sequencing were ones in whom flow cytometry had shown an expansion of CD8+CD57+ cells. TCRdb names Illumina HiSeq 2000 as the instrument used. Profiling of TCR beta VDJ combinations and CDR3 sequences used genomic DNA as the template. TCRdb redid the processing of the public reads, applying fastp at Q25 and MiXCR, and retained in-frame beta chains. Identical CDR3 proteins give one entry, which carries the most common genes and DNA. A total of some 92,000 distinct CDR3 sequences appear in this sample, roughly two thirds of them only once. The top ten clones comprise approximately 60% of the sample. The sequenced sample was sorted CD4+, CD8+, or CD8+CD57+ T cells (not recorded which) from PBMCs. Receptors were obtained from a human donor with aplastic anemia.

The rearrangement links TRBV20-1 to TRBJ2-5, with a weak D call TRBD1 (6 bases). CDR1 is DFQATT, CDR2 SNEGSKA, per germline (reference sequence). V lost 3 bases and J lost 2, with 7 bases in between. This CDR3 spans 12 amino acids. In nucleotides, the CDR3 is TGCAGTGCTAGTGACAGGCAAGAGACCCAGTACTTC. It encodes CSASDRQETQYF.

This clonotype was observed once. J is TRBJ1-3 and V is TRBV25-1, with no clear D. This CDR3 is 15 amino acids long. Germline values: CDR1 MGHDK, CDR2 SYGVNS. Trimming left V 3 bases short and J 0 bases short, with 9 bases between. The CDR3 DNA reads TGTGCCAGCAGTGATGCGCGGGCCTCTGGAAACACCATATATTTT. It encodes CASSDARASGNTIYF.

This clonotype was recorded at least ten times. The genes are TRBV12-3 or TRBV12-4 and TRBJ2-2; tentatively, D is TRBD1 (5 bases). Trimming took off 7 bases at V and 0 bases at J, with 6 bases between the two ends. The CDR3 contains 13 residues. The CDR3 coding sequence is TGTGCCAGCACGGACACGAACACCGGGGAGCTGTTTTTT. Translated: CASTDTNTGELFF.

The chain combines TRBV19 with TRBJ1-5; D unresolved. Germline V lookup: CDR1 LNHDA, CDR2 SQIVND (reference sequence). The CDR3 sequence is 15 residues long. V lost 7 bases and J 4 bases, leaving 17 bases between the germline ends. The CDR3 here is CASTIFGSANQPQHF. In DNA, the CDR3 is TGTGCCAGTACCATCTTCGGGAGCGCTAATCAGCCCCAGCATTTT.

The rearrangement joins TRBV7-2 to TRBJ1-4; maybe TRBD1 (6 bases). Germline V CDR1 and CDR2: SGHTA, FQGNSA. V dropped 5 bases and J dropped 6 bases, with 13 bases sitting between them. This CDR3 spans 14 amino acids. CDR3 loop: CASSKQGRDEKLFF. CDR3 coding DNA: TGTGCCAGCAGCAAACAGGGAAGGGATGAAAAACTGTTTTTT.

The V and J genes are TRBV19 and TRBJ2-7, with 11 bases fitting TRBD2. Germline assignment: CDR1 LNHDA and CDR2 SQIVND (reference sequence). Germline trimming cut 5 bases from V and 3 bases from J; bases unmatched to any gene: 6. CDR3 size: 15 residues. CDR3 coding DNA: TGTGCCAGTAGTCAACTAGCGGGAGAAGACTACGAGCAGTACTTC. As protein: CASSQLAGEDYEQYF.

The CDR3 bases are TGCGCCAGCAGCCCAGTACAGGGTGGCGAGCAGTACTTC. It yields the protein CASSPVQGGEQYF. The J gene is TRBJ2-7, the V gene TRBV4-3; possible D gene TRBD1, 6 bases. Looked up from germline, CDR1 is LGHNA and CDR2 is YSLEER. This CDR3 contains 13 residues. Between the trimmed V and J ends, which lost 4 bases and 6 bases, there was a span of 13 bases.

There are many counts of this clonotype. The CDR3 region has the DNA TGTGCCAGCAGCGTAGAGGGGGGGACAGGGGGACAAGAGACCCAGTACTTC. Protein sequence: CASSVEGGTGGQETQYF. The V gene is TRBV9, the J gene TRBJ2-5; the match to TRBD1 covers 11 bases. The CDR3 is 17 amino acids. Germline CDR1 is SGDLS and CDR2 is YYNGEE. V trimming: 0 bases; J trimming: 2 bases; junction bases outside the gene matches: 6.

This clonotype has a handful of counts. This chain joins TRBV5-5 and TRBJ2-7, with 10 bases identical to TRBD1. This CDR3 region has 15 residues. From germline, CDR1 is SGHKS and CDR2 YYEKEE (reference sequence). Trimming cost V 2 bases and J 2 bases; bases outside gene matches: 4. The chain's CDR3 is CASSFAGQGAYEQYF. The CDR3, as DNA: TGTGCCAGCAGCTTTGCCGGACAGGGGGCCTACGAGCAGTACTTC.

In DNA, the CDR3 is TGTGCCATCGAGTCAGGGGGAACCTACGAGCAGTACTTC. Protein sequence: CAIESGGTYEQYF. This chain uses TRBV10-3 with TRBJ2-7; TRBD1 agrees at 7 bases. Per the germline V gene, CDR1 is ENHRY and CDR2 is SYGVKD. The V and J ends lost 8 bases and 2 bases, in that order; junction bases with no gene match: 6. This CDR3 spans 13 amino acids.

There are a few counts of this clonotype. The chain links TRBV10-2 to TRBJ2-3; 9 bases are shared with TRBD1. The germline CDR1 and CDR2 sequences are WSHSY and SAAADI. Losses at the gene ends were 6 bases for V and 6 bases for J; bases not matched to a gene: 7. There are 14 residues in the CDR3. The CDR3 protein is CASSVQGADDTQYF. DNA for the CDR3: TGCGCCAGCAGCGTACAGGGGGCGGATGATACGCAGTATTTT.

V and J are TRBV20-1 and TRBJ2-1; 12 bases match TRBD2. Germline-derived CDR1 and CDR2 are DFQATT and SNEGSKA (reference sequence). The CDR3 runs to 14 residues. V dropped 6 bases and J dropped 6; count of bases not matched to a gene: 6. CDR3 DNA sequence: TGCAGTGCACATCTAGCGGGGGGGAGCAATGAGCAGTTCTTC. Its translation is CSAHLAGGSNEQFF.

In this sample, this clonotype turned up a few times. The rearrangement uses TRBV7-2 and TRBJ1-1; 8 bases are shared with TRBD1. There are 13 residues in the CDR3. Germline values: CDR1 SGHTA, CDR2 FQGNSA. Unmatched junction bases numbered 1, after V lost 3 bases and J lost 4 bases. CDR3 loop: CASSFDRGTEAFF. DNA of the CDR3: TGTGCCAGCAGCTTTGACAGGGGCACTGAAGCTTTCTTT.

The chain recombines TRBV7-8 with TRBJ2-1; 8 bases map to TRBD2. The CDR3 runs 16 residues. Germline values: CDR1 SGHVS, CDR2 FQNEAQ. Losses at the gene ends were 0 bases for V and 5 bases for J; bases not matched to a gene: 6. CDR3 nucleotide sequence: TGTGCCAGCAGCTTAGCGCGGCAGCGGGGGAACAATGAGCAGTTCTTC. Translating gives CASSLARQRGNNEQFF. Variable domain in full (rest from reference TRBV7-8 and TRBJ2-1): GAGVSQSPRYKVAKRGQDVALRCDPISGHVSLFWYQQALGQGPEFLTYFQNEAQLDKSGLPSDRFFAERPEGSVSTLKIQRTQQEDSAVYLCASSLARQRGNNEQFFGPGTRLTVL.

This clonotype was seen ten or more times. The chain uses TRBV6-1 and TRBJ1-2; D might be TRBD1 (6 bases). The V gene's germline CDR1 is MNHNS and CDR2 SASEGT. This CDR3 spans 15 amino acids. Trimming removed 6 bases from V and 4 bases from J, with 18 bases in between. The CDR3 sequence: CASSGQGGSGYGYTF. DNA for the CDR3: TGTGCCAGCAGCGGACAAGGGGGATCGGGCTATGGCTACACCTTC.

The chain combines TRBV10-3 with TRBJ2-1; D not resolved. The length of the CDR3 is 15 residues. V shed 3 bases and J shed 5 bases, with 14 bases lying between them. Germline V lookup: CDR1 ENHRY, CDR2 SYGVKD. CDR3 region: CAISDILDGNNEQFF. The CDR3 DNA reads as TGTGCCATCAGTGACATACTCGACGGAAACAATGAGCAGTTCTTC.

The rearrangement uses TRBV2 and TRBJ2-7; D call uncertain. This CDR3 comprises 12 residues. Per the germline V gene, CDR1 is SNHLY and CDR2 is FYNNEI. V dropped 6 bases and J dropped 3 bases, with 9 bases sitting between them. CDR3 nucleotide sequence: TGTGCCAGCAGCATACCGATCTACGAGCAGTACTTC. This gives the protein CASSIPIYEQYF.

The chain combines TRBV10-3 with TRBJ2-3; maybe TRBD2 (5 bases). V was cut by 3 bases and J by 1 base, with 8 bases left in between. Germline V gene sequence: CDR1 ENHRY, CDR2 SYGVKD. The CDR3 length is 14 residues. The CDR3 region is CAISEAVRTDTQYF. The CDR3, as DNA: TGTGCCATCAGTGAAGCGGTCCGCACAGATACGCAGTATTTT.

V gene TRBV2 combines with J gene TRBJ1-1; D remains ambiguous. CDR3 size: 13 residues. Between the trimmed V and J ends, which lost 8 bases and 6 bases, there was a span of 16 bases. Germline V gene data show CDR1 as SNHLY and CDR2 as FYNNEI. CDR3 DNA: TGTGCCAGCGAATCTTGGAGTCGCCCTGAAGCTTTCTTT. Encoded protein: CASESWSRPEAFF.